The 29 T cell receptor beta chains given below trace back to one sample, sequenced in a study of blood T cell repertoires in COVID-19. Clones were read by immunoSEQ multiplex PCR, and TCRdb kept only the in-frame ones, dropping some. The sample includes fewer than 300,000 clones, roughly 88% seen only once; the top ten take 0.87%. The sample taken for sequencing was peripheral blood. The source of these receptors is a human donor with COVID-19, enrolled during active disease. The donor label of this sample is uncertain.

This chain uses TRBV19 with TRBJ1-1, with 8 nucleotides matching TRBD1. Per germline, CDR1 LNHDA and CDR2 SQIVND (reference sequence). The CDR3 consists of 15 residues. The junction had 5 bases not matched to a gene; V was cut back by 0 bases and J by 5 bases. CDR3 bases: TGTGCCAGTAGTATAGATGGGACAGGACGGACTGAAGCTTTCTTT. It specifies CASSIDGTGRTEAFF.

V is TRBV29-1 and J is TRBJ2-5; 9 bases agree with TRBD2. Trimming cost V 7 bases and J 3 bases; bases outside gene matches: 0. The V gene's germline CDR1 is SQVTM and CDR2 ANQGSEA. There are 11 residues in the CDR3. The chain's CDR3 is CSGGGEETQYF. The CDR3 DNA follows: TGCAGCGGCGGGGGGGAAGAGACCCAGTACTTC. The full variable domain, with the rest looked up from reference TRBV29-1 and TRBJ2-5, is SAVISQKPSRDICQRGTSLTIQCQVDSQVTMMFWYRQQPGQSLTLIATANQGSEATYESGFVIDKFPISRPNLTFSTLTVSNMSPEDSSIYLCSGGGEETQYFGPGTRLLVL.

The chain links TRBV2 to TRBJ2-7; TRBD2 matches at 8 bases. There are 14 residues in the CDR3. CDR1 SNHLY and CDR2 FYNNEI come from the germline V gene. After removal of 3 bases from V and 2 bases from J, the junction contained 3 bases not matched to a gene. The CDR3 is CASSEIAGTYEQYF. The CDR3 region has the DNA TGTGCCAGCAGTGAGATAGCGGGGACCTACGAGCAGTACTTC.

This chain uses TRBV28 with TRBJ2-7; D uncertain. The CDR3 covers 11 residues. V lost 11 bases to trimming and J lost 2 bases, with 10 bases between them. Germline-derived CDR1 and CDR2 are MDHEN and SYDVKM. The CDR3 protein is CAVTGPYEQYF. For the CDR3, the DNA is TGTGCCGTGACGGGTCCCTACGAGCAGTACTTC. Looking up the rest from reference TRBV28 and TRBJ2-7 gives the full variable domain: DVKVTQSSRYLVKRTGEKVFLECVQDMDHENMFWYRQDPGLGLRLIYFSYDVKMKEKGDIPEGYSVSREKKERFSLILESASTNQTSMYLCAVTGPYEQYFGPGTRLTVT.

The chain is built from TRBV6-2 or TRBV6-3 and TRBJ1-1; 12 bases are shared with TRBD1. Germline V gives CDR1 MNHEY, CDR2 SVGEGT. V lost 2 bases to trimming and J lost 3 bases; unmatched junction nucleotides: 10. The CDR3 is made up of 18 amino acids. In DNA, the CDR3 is TGTGCCAGCAGTTACGGGACAGGGGGCGCGTTGGTTTACACTGAAGCTTTCTTT. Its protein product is CASSYGTGGALVYTEAFF.

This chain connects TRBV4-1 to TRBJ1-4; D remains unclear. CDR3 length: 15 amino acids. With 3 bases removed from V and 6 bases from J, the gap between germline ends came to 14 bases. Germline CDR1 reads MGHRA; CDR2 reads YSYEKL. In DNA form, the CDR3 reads TGCGCCAGCAGCCAGCGGATTCGACTTTATGAAAAACTGTTTTTT. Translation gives CASSQRIRLYEKLFF.

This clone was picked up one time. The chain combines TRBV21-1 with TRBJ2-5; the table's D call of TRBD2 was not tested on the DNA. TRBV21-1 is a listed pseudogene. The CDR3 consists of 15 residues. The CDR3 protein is CASSKGSGSVETQYF. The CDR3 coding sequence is TGTGCCAGCAGCAAAGGCAGCGGGAGTGTTGAGACCCAGTACTTC.

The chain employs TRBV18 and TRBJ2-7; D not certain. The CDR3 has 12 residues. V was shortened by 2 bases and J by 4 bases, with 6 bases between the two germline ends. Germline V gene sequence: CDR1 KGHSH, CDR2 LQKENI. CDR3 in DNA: TGTGCCAGCTCACCAGACTGGTACGAGCAGTACTTC. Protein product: CASSPDWYEQYF.

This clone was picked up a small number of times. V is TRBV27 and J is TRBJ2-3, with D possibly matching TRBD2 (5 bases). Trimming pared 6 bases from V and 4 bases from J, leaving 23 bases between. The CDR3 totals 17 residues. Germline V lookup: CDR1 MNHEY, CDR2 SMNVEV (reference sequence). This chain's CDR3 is CASSFSPDPRAPDTQYF. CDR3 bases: TGTGCCAGCAGCTTCTCCCCCGACCCGCGGGCCCCAGATACGCAGTATTTT.

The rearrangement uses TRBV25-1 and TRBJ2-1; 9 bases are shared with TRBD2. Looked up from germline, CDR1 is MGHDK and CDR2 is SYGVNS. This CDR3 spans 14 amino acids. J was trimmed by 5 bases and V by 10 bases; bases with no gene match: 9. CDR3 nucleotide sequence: TGTGCCACCTCCCTGGGACTAGCTAACAATGAGCAGTTCTTC. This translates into CATSLGLANNEQFF.

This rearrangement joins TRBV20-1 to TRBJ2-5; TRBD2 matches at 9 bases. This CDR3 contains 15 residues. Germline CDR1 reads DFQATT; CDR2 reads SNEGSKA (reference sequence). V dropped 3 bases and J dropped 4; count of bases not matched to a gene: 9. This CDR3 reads CSASPRTSVRETQYF. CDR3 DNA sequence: TGCAGTGCTAGTCCTAGGACTAGCGTTCGAGAGACCCAGTACTTC.

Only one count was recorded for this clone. For the CDR3, the DNA is TGTGCCAGCAGCCAAGACAGGGACGATCAGCCCCAGCATTTT. Translating gives CASSQDRDDQPQHF. The chain carries TRBV7-9 and TRBJ1-5; 7 nucleotides line up with TRBD1. V dropped 5 bases and J dropped 5; count of bases not matched to a gene: 6. In germline, CDR1 is SEHNR, CDR2 FQNEAQ (reference sequence). CDR3 size: 14 residues.

The DNA for the CDR3 is TGTGCCAGCAGCTTGGCGGGGTTAAATGAAAAACTGTTTTTT. Protein sequence: CASSLAGLNEKLFF. The genes are TRBV5-4 and TRBJ1-4, with no clear D. Per the germline V gene, CDR1 is SGHNT and CDR2 is YYREEE (reference sequence). The ends were cut back, 0 bases at V and 5 bases at J, with 8 bases in the middle. The CDR3 spans 14 residues.

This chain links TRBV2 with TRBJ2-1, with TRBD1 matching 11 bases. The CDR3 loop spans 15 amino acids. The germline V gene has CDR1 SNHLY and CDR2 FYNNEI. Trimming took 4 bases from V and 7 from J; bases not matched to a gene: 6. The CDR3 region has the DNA TGTGCCAGCAGTGTCGGACAGGGGGCGGTTAATGAGCAGTTCTTC. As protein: CASSVGQGAVNEQFF.

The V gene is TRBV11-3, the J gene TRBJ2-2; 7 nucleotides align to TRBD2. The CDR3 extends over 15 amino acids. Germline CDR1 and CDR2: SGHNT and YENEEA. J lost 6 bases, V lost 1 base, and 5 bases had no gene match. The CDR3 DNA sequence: TGTGCCAGCAGCTTAGCGGCAGGGAGGGCCGGGGAGCTGTTTTTT. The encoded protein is CASSLAAGRAGELFF. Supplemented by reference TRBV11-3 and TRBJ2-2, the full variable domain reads EAGVVQSPRYKIIEKKQPVAFWCNPISGHNTLYWYLQNLGQGPELLIRYENEEAVDDSQLPKDRFSAERLKGVDSTLKIQPAELGDSAVYLCASSLAAGRAGELFFGEGSRLTVL.

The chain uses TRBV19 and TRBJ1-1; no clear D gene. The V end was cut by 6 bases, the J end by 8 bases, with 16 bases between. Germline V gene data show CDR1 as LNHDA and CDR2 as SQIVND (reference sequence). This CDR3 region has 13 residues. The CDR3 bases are TGTGCCAGTAGCCCAACTTTTCTCAGGGAAGCTTTCTTT. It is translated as CASSPTFLREAFF.

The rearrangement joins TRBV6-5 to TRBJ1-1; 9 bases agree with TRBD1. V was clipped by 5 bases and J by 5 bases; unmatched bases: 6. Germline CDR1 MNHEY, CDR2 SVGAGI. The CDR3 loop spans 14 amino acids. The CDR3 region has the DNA TGTGCCAGCAGTAAGACGACAGGGGGAACTGAAGCTTTCTTT. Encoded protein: CASSKTTGGTEAFF.

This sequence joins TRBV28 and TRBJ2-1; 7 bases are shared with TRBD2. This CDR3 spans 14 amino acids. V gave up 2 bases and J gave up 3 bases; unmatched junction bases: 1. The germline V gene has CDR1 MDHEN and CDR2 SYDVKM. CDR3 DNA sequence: TGTGCCAGCAGTTTAGCGGGAGACTACAATGAGCAGTTCTTC. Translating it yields CASSLAGDYNEQFF.

CDR3 DNA sequence: TGTGCCAGCAGCCTAAGCGGGGGGCCTTACAATGAGCAGTTCTTC. This encodes CASSLSGGPYNEQFF. The V call is TRBV7-2, the J call TRBJ2-1; TRBD2 aligns across 9 bases. CDR3 length: 15 residues. Trimming removed 5 bases from V and 4 bases from J; junction bases left unmatched: 6. Germline assignment: CDR1 SGHTA and CDR2 FQGNSA.

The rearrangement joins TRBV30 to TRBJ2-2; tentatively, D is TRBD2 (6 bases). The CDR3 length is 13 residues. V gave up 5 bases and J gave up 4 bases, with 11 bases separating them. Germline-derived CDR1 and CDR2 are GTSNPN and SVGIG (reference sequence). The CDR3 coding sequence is TGTGCCTGGGGGGACTCTTTCACCGGGGAGCTGTTTTTT. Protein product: CAWGDSFTGELFF. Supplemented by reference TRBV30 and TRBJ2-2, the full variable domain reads SQTIHQWPATLVQPVGSPLSLECTVEGTSNPNLYWYRQAAGRGLQLLFYSVGIGQISSEVPQNLSASRPQDRQFILSSKKLLLSDSGFYLCAWGDSFTGELFFGEGSRLTVL.

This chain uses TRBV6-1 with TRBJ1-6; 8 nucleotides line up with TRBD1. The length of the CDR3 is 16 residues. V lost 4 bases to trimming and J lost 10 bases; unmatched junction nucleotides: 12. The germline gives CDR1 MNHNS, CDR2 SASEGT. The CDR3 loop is CASSGSGQGIVSPLHF. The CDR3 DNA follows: TGTGCCAGCAGTGGGTCCGGACAGGGAATTGTGTCACCCCTCCACTTT.

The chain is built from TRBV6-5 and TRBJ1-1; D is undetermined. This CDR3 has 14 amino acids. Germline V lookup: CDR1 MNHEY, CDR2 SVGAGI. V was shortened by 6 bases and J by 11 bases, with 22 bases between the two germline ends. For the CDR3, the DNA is TGTGCCAGCAGGCAGGACGGCACCCGGGGTATGGCTTTCTTT. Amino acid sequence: CASRQDGTRGMAFF.

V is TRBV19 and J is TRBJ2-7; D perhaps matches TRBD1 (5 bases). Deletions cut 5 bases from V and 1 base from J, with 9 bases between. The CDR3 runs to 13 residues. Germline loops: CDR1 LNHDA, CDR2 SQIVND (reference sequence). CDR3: CASSFQGSYEQYF. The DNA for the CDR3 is TGTGCCAGTAGTTTTCAGGGATCCTACGAGCAGTACTTC.

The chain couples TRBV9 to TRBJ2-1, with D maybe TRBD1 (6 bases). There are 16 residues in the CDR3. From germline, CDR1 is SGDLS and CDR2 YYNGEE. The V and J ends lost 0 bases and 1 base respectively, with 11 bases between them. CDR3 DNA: TGTGCCAGCAGCGTAGGGGGGCCGGTATCCTACAATGAGCAGTTCTTC. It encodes CASSVGGPVSYNEQFF.

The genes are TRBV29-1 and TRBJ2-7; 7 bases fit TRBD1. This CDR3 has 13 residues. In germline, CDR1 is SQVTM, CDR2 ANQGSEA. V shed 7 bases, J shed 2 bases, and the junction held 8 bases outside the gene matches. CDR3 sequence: CSAWDSLTYEQYF. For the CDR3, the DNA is TGCAGCGCTTGGGACAGTCTTACCTACGAGCAGTACTTC.

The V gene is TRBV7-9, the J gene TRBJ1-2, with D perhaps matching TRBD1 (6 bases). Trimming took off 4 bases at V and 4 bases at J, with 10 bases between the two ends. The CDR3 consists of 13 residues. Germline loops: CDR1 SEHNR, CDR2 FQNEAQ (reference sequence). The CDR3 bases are TGTGCCAGCAGCTACAGGGACGGCTATGGCTACACCTTC. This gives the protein CASSYRDGYGYTF.

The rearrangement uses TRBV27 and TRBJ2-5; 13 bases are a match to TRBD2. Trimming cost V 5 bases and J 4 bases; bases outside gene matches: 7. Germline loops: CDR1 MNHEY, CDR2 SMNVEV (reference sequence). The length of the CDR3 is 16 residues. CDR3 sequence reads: CASSPGLAGEGETQYF. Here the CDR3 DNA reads TGTGCCAGCAGTCCCGGACTAGCGGGAGAAGGAGAGACCCAGTACTTC.

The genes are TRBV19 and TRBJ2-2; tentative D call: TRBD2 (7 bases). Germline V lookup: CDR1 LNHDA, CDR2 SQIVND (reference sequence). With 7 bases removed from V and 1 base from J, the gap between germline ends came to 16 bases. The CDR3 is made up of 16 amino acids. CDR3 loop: CASTIQGGVNTGELFF. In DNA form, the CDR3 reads TGTGCCAGTACCATACAGGGAGGGGTGAACACCGGGGAGCTGTTTTTT. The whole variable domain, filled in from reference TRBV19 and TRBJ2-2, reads DGGITQSPKYLFRKEGQNVTLSCEQNLNHDAMYWYRQDPGQGLRLIYYSQIVNDFQKGDIAEGYSVSREKKESFPLTVTSAQKNPTAFYLCASTIQGGVNTGELFFGEGSRLTVL.

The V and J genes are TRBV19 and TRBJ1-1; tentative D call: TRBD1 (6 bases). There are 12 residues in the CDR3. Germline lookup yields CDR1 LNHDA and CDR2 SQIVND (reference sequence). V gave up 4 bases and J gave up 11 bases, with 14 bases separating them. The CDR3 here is CASSTLQGLAFF. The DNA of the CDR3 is TGTGCCAGTAGTACACTCCAGGGGTTGGCTTTCTTT.